Listed below are T cell receptor beta chains from one sample, sequenced in a study of cytomegalovirus exposure and HLA in healthy donors. The assay was immunoSEQ multiplex PCR, and TCRdb's table has in-frame clones only and misses some. This repertoire shows approximately 180,000 clones, roughly three quarters found once; its top ten account for just under 3%. Sample: PBMCs. These TCRs come from a male donor in good health and CMV-seronegative. CDR3s include the opening cysteine and the closing phenylalanine or tryptophan. D genes are given only for firm matches. A clone size is listed for some rows: how often the clone was seen (once, few, many), or a class if it is expanded.

V gene	clone size	D gene	J gene	CDR3 protein	CDR3 DNA
TRBV28	-	-	TRBJ1-5	CAASTRHAQHF	TGTGCCGCCTCGACACGTCATGCCCAGCATTTT
TRBV9	-	TRBD2	TRBJ2-3	CASSVDGRLAGATQYF	TGTGCCAGCAGCGTAGATGGGCGACTAGCGGGAGCCACGCAGTATTTT
TRBV6-5	-	-	TRBJ2-1	CASSYRRGLSHEQFF	TGTGCCAGCAGTTACCGACGAGGACTATCGCATGAGCAGTTCTTC
TRBV15	-	TRBD1	TRBJ2-1	CATSRNRDRSPYNEQFF	TGTGCCACCAGCAGAAACCGGGACAGATCCCCCTACAATGAGCAGTTCTTC
TRBV9	-	-	TRBJ1-4	CASASTGTTNEKLFF	TGTGCCAGCGCGTCTACAGGTACCACTAATGAAAAACTGTTTTTT
TRBV28	-	TRBD1	TRBJ1-6	CASSSVPGQGFSPLHF	TGTGCCAGCAGTTCCGTACCGGGACAGGGGTTTTCACCCCTCCACTTT
TRBV19	-	-	TRBJ2-1	CASSLTGEYNEQFF	TGTGCCAGTAGTTTGACGGGAGAATACAATGAGCAGTTCTTC
TRBV28	-	TRBD2	TRBJ2-1	CASSSLAGTYNEQFF	TGTGCCAGCAGTTCCCTAGCGGGAACGTACAATGAGCAGTTCTTC
TRBV9	-	-	TRBJ1-1	CASSLAGNTEAFF	TGTGCCAGCAGCCTGGCGGGGAACACTGAAGCTTTCTTT
TRBV6-5	-	-	TRBJ1-2	CASSYSTGLGSYGYTF	TGTGCCAGCAGTTACTCGACTGGGTTGGGGAGCTATGGCTACACCTTC
TRBV9	-	-	TRBJ1-3	CASSPGGRNTIYF	TGTGCCAGCAGCCCCGGGGGGAGAAACACCATATATTTT
TRBV30	-	TRBD2	TRBJ2-7	CAWSRREARAHEQYF	TGTGCCTGGAGTCGACGGGAGGCTCGCGCCCACGAGCAGTACTTC
TRBV4-1	-	-	TRBJ2-5	CASSQDLETQYF	TGCGCCAGCAGCCAAGATCTAGAGACCCAGTACTTC
TRBV10-3	-	-	TRBJ1-1	CASNEAALRDTEAFF	TGTGCCTCTAATGAAGCCGCCCTTCGAGACACTGAAGCTTTCTTT
TRBV4-1	-	-	TRBJ2-7	CASSQGGSPFSYEQYF	TGCGCCAGCAGCCAAGGAGGTTCTCCCTTCTCCTACGAGCAGTACTTC
TRBV6-5	-	TRBD2	TRBJ2-1	CASSYGTNYNEQFF	TGTGCCAGCAGTTACGGGACTAACTACAATGAGCAGTTCTTC
TRBV30	-	TRBD2	TRBJ2-4	CAWSAFTSGGGNIQYF	TGTGCCTGGAGTGCCTTTACTAGCGGGGGGGGAAACATTCAGTACTTC
TRBV4-1	-	TRBD2	TRBJ2-7	CASSPTLAGERYEQYF	TGCGCCAGCAGCCCGACTCTAGCGGGGGAGCGCTACGAGCAGTACTTC
TRBV18	-	-	TRBJ1-1	CASSPSGNTEAFF	TGTGCCAGCTCACCATCGGGGAACACTGAAGCTTTCTTT
TRBV25-1	-	-	TRBJ1-1	CASSDPGGSPTEAFF	TGTGCCAGCAGCGATCCTGGGGGGTCCCCCACTGAAGCTTTCTTT
TRBV5-8	-	TRBD1	TRBJ2-1	CASSFIRDRGSGPEQFF	TGTGCCAGCAGCTTTATCCGGGACAGGGGGTCCGGTCCTGAGCAGTTCTTC
TRBV6-5	-	-	TRBJ1-1	CASRAAGATEAFF	TGTGCCAGTAGGGCGGCGGGGGCCACTGAAGCTTTCTTT
TRBV7-9	few	-	TRBJ2-5	CASSLANQETQYF	TGTGCCAGCAGCTTAGCTAATCAAGAGACCCAGTACTTC
TRBV6-6	-	TRBD1	TRBJ1-5	CASSPDRADQPQHF	TGTGCCAGCAGCCCGGACAGGGCGGATCAGCCCCAGCATTTT
TRBV7-9	-	TRBD1	TRBJ1-1	CASSIGQGATEAFF	TGTGCCAGCAGCATTGGACAGGGGGCTACTGAAGCTTTCTTT
TRBV5-1	-	TRBD1	TRBJ2-5	CASSLVAPGQGGREQYF	TGCGCCAGCAGCTTGGTGGCTCCGGGACAGGGGGGCAGGGAGCAGTACTTC
TRBV9	-	-	TRBJ2-6	CASSDPGHVSGANVLTF	TGTGCCAGCAGCGATCCGGGACACGTCTCTGGGGCCAACGTCCTGACTTTC
TRBV5-4	-	TRBD1	TRBJ1-2	CASSFDRGQAYGYTF	TGTGCCAGCAGCTTCGACAGGGGGCAGGCCTATGGCTACACCTTC
TRBV27	few	-	TRBJ1-5	CASSLRAASNQPQHF	TGTGCCAGCTCGTTGAGGGCTGCTAGCAATCAGCCCCAGCATTTT